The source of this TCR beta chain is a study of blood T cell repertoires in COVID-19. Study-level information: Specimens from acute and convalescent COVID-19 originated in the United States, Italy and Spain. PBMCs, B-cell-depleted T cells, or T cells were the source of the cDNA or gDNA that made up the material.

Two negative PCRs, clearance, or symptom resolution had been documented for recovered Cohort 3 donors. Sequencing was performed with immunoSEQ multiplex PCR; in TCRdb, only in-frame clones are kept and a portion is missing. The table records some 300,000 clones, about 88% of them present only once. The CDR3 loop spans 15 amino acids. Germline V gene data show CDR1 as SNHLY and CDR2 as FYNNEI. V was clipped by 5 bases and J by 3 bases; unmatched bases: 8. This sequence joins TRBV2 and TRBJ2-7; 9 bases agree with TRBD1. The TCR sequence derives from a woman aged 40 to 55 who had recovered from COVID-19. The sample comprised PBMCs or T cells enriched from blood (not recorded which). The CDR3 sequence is CASSKGDRAIYEQYF. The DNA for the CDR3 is TGTGCCAGCAGTAAGGGGGACAGGGCGATCTACGAGCAGTACTTC. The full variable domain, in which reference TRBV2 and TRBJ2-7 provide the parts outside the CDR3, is EPEVTQTPSHQVTQMGQEVILRCVPISNHLYFYWYRQILGQKVEFLVSFYNNEISEKSEIFDDQFSVERPDGSNFTLKIRSTKLEDSAMYFCASSKGDRAIYEQYFGPGTRLTVT.